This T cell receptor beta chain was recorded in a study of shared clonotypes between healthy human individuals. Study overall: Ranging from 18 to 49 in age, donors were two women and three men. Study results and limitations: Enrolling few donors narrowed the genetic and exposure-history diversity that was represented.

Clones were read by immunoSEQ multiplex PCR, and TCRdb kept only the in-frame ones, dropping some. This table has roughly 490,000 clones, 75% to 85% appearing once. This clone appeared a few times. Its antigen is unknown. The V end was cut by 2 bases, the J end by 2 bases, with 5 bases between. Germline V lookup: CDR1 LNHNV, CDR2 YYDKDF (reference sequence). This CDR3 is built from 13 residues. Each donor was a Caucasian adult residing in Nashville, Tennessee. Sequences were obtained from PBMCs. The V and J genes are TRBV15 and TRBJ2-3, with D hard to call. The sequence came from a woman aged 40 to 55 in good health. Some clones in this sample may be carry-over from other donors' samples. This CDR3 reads CATSRSLTDTQYF. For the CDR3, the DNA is TGTGCCACCAGCAGATCTCTCACAGATACGCAGTATTTT.